A single sample is the source of the 32 T cell receptor beta chains below, sequenced in a study of blood T cell repertoires in COVID-19. Only in-frame clones appear in the TCRdb table, and some are missing; sequencing was by immunoSEQ multiplex PCR. The repertoire includes around 130,000 clones, approximately 86% of them detected once, and about 2.5% sits in the top ten. The sequenced material came from PBMCs or T cells enriched from blood (not recorded which). These receptors were obtained from a woman aged 45-59 years who had recovered from COVID-19.

This clone was detected only once. This chain connects TRBV6-6 to TRBJ1-6; TRBD1 matches 7 bases. Trimming at V came to 2 bases and at J to 6 bases, leaving 7 bases not matched to a gene. The CDR3 sequence is 16 residues long. Germline lookup yields CDR1 MNHNY and CDR2 SVGAGI (reference sequence). The DNA of the CDR3 is TGTGCCAGCAGTTACCTTTTGGACAGGCCTAATTCACCCCTCCACTTT. Translating it yields CASSYLLDRPNSPLHF.

The chain recombines TRBV2 with TRBJ2-2, with 10 nucleotides matching TRBD1. CDR1 and CDR2 (germline): SNHLY, FYNNEI. The CDR3 runs 15 residues. Trimming removed 6 bases from V and 5 bases from J; junction bases left unmatched: 6. The CDR3 protein is CASRKDRGRTGELFF. In nucleotides, the CDR3 is TGTGCCAGCAGAAAAGACAGGGGGCGGACCGGGGAGCTGTTTTTT.

This clone showed up just once. V is TRBV5-1 and J is TRBJ2-5; 10 nucleotides agree with TRBD2. Germline loops: CDR1 SGHRS, CDR2 YFSETQ. V was clipped by 4 bases and J by 1 base; unmatched bases: 4. This CDR3 has 15 residues. The CDR3 DNA sequence: TGCGCCAGCAGCACGATAGCGGGGGGCCAAGAGACCCAGTACTTC. The encoded protein is CASSTIAGGQETQYF.

The genes are TRBV19 and TRBJ1-2, with a tentative D call TRBD1 (5 bases). V lost 9 bases and J lost 5, with 19 bases in between. The CDR3 length is 14 residues. CDR1 LNHDA and CDR2 SQIVND come from the germline V gene (reference sequence). The CDR3 here is CASRRENDVYGYTF. CDR3 sequence (DNA): TGTGCCAGCCGCAGGGAAAATGATGTATATGGCTACACCTTC.

The table lists this clone with a few counts. V usage is TRBV6-5 and J usage is TRBJ1-5; D is possibly TRBD1 (6 bases). The germline V gene has CDR1 MNHEY and CDR2 SVGAGI. The CDR3 length is 16 residues. V was trimmed by 0 bases and J by 4 bases, leaving 13 bases between them. For the CDR3, the DNA is TGTGCCAGCAGTTACTCGGGCAGGGGCAGAAATCAGCCCCAGCATTTT. Its protein product is CASSYSGRGRNQPQHF.

The chain recombines TRBV5-1 with TRBJ1-2, with D hard to call. Germline values: CDR1 SGHRS, CDR2 YFSETQ. The ends were cut back, 0 bases at V and 5 bases at J, with 5 bases in the middle. This CDR3 contains 12 residues. CDR3 residues: CASSLDGYGYTF. CDR3 sequence (DNA): TGCGCCAGCAGCTTGGACGGTTATGGCTACACCTTC.

The chain uses TRBV10-3 and TRBJ2-7; D not certain. The germline V gene encodes CDR1 ENHRY and CDR2 SYGVKD. V was shortened by 2 bases and J by 3 bases, with 5 bases between the two germline ends. This CDR3 is 12 amino acids long. This chain's CDR3 is CAISEGLYEQYF. The CDR3 nucleotides read TGTGCCATCAGTGAGGGCCTCTACGAGCAGTACTTC.

V is TRBV7-9 and J is TRBJ2-7, with a tentative D call TRBD2 (5 bases). Trimming shortened V by 10 bases and J by 3 bases, and 19 bases separated the two germline ends. This CDR3 spans 14 amino acids. CDR1 is SEHNR, CDR2 FQNEAQ, per germline (reference sequence). Here the CDR3 reads CATARGQNGYEQYF. The CDR3 DNA sequence: TGTGCCACCGCTCGGGGTCAGAATGGCTACGAGCAGTACTTC. Together with reference TRBV7-9 and TRBJ2-7, the CDR3 gives the full variable domain: DTGVSQNPRHKITKRGQNVTFRCDPISEHNRLYWYRQTLGQGPEFLTYFQNEAQLEKSRLLSDRFSAERPKGSFSTLEIQRTEQGDSAMYLCATARGQNGYEQYFGPGTRLTVT.

The chain carries TRBV7-8 and TRBJ1-5; weak D call: TRBD1 (6 bases). The ends were cut back, 5 bases at V and 0 bases at J, with 11 bases in the middle. CDR3 length: 15 amino acids. Germline V gives CDR1 SGHVS, CDR2 FQNEAQ. CDR3 in amino acids: CASSPRDISNQPQHF. DNA for the CDR3: TGTGCCAGCAGCCCCAGGGACATTAGCAATCAGCCCCAGCATTTT.

Regarding this clone: At one end, the junction sequence differs from germline, possibly due to a read error. The rearrangement links TRBV7-2 to TRBJ2-1, with 11 bases that match TRBD2. There are 15 residues in the CDR3. The germline V gene has CDR1 SGHTA and CDR2 FQGNSA. The CDR3 coding sequence is TGTGCCAGCAGATTAGCGGGGGGGCCTAACAATGAGCAGTTCTTC. Amino acids: CASRLAGGPNNEQFF. Variable domain in full (rest from reference TRBV7-2 and TRBJ2-1): GAGVSQSPSNKVTEKGKDVELRCDPISGHTALYWYRQSLGQGLEFLIYFQGNSAPDKSGLPSDRFSAERTGGSVSTLTIQRTQQEDSAVYLCASRLAGGPNNEQFFGPGTRLTVL.

DNA for the CDR3: TGCAGCGTAGGACAGGGGAACACTGAAGCTTTCTTT. Encoded protein: CSVGQGNTEAFF. The rearrangement uses TRBV29-1 and TRBJ1-1; 8 positions match TRBD1. V dropped 6 bases and J dropped 1; count of bases not matched to a gene: 1. The CDR3 spans 12 residues. Germline CDR1 SQVTM, CDR2 ANQGSEA.

In this sample, this clone turned up a few times. This same CDR3 is encoded by further DNA sequences in the sample. The chain recombines TRBV11-2 with TRBJ1-1; D is possibly TRBD1 (5 bases). The V gene's germline CDR1 is SGHAT and CDR2 FQNNGV. The CDR3 has 13 residues. Trimming pared 3 bases from V and 4 bases from J, leaving 9 bases between. Written as DNA, the CDR3 is TGTGCCAGCAGCTTTCAGGGCGGCACTGAAGCTTTCTTT. Translated: CASSFQGGTEAFF.

CDR3 sequence reads: CASSQDRQGAEAFF. The CDR3 DNA reads TGCGCCAGCAGCCAAGATCGACAGGGCGCTGAAGCTTTCTTT. The gene calls are TRBV4-1 and TRBJ1-1, with 7 bases lining up with TRBD1. The CDR3 contains 14 residues. CDR1 and CDR2 (germline): MGHRA, YSYEKL. The ends lost 0 bases at V and 6 bases at J; junction bases unmatched: 4.

J is TRBJ2-2 and V is TRBV2, with no clear D. The V end lost 2 bases, the J end lost 7 bases, and 11 bases lay between the germline ends. The CDR3 extends over 14 amino acids. Germline lookup yields CDR1 SNHLY and CDR2 FYNNEI. The CDR3 DNA sequence: TGTGCCAGCAGTGAAATCGCGAACGACGGGGAGCTGTTTTTT. The encoded protein is CASSEIANDGELFF.

The V and J genes are TRBV11-3 and TRBJ1-3; the D gene is possibly TRBD1 (5 bases). V shed 4 bases and J shed 3 bases, with 7 bases lying between them. The CDR3 is 13 residues long. The V gene's germline CDR1 is SGHNT and CDR2 YENEEA. The CDR3 reads CASSSGFGNTIYF. The CDR3 DNA follows: TGTGCCAGCAGCTCAGGGTTTGGAAACACCATATATTTT.

The chain uses TRBV3-1 (or the pseudogene TRBV3-2) and TRBJ1-1, with D possibly matching TRBD1 (5 bases). CDR1 is LGHDT, CDR2 YNNKEL, per germline (reference sequence). This CDR3 region has 15 residues. Trimming stripped 2 bases from V and 4 bases from J, with 14 bases between. The CDR3 loop reads CASSQSYSGGTEAFF. CDR3 in DNA: TGTGCCAGCAGCCAAAGCTATTCGGGGGGCACTGAAGCTTTCTTT.

This clone was detected a few times. J is TRBJ1-2 and V is TRBV7-2, with 9 bases matching TRBD1. CDR1 SGHTA and CDR2 FQGNSA come from the germline V gene. This CDR3 spans 15 amino acids. Trimming took 7 bases from V and 4 from J; bases not matched to a gene: 10. CDR3 loop: CASTLDRGSGYGYTF. DNA for the CDR3: TGTGCCAGCACCCTTGACAGGGGGTCTGGCTATGGCTACACCTTC.

This clone occurred once. The CDR3 is CASSFSLVAEQFF. The CDR3 DNA sequence: TGTGCCAGCAGTTTCTCACTAGTAGCTGAGCAGTTCTTC. The rearrangement links TRBV12-3 or TRBV12-4 to TRBJ2-1, with D perhaps TRBD2 (5 bases). V lost 3 bases and J 9 bases, leaving 12 bases between the germline ends. The CDR3 consists of 13 residues.

The genes are TRBV19 and TRBJ2-7; the match to TRBD1 covers 9 bases. Trimming cost V 3 bases and J 5 bases; bases outside gene matches: 5. Germline CDR1 reads LNHDA; CDR2 reads SQIVND (reference sequence). This CDR3 comprises 14 residues. CDR3 nucleotide sequence: TGTGCCAGTAGTATCCTGGGACAGGGCCACGAGCAGTACTTC. It is translated as CASSILGQGHEQYF.

The genes are TRBV7-6 and TRBJ2-7, with D perhaps matching TRBD2 (5 bases). V was clipped by 1 base and J by 6 bases, with 13 bases between them. The CDR3 has 14 amino acids. Germline CDR1 and CDR2: SGHVS and FNYEAQ. CDR3 region: CASSLGTQRGEQYF. CDR3 DNA: TGTGCCAGCAGCTTAGGGACTCAACGGGGCGAGCAGTACTTC.

This chain connects TRBV29-1 to TRBJ1-2, with TRBD1 identical over 10 bases. Germline-derived CDR1 and CDR2 are SQVTM and ANQGSEA. The CDR3 sequence is 15 residues long. The CDR3, as DNA: TGCAGTATACTATTATCGGGACAGGGGTACTATGGCTACACCTTC. It encodes CSILLSGQGYYGYTF.

The gene calls are TRBV2 and TRBJ2-7, with a possible D match to TRBD1 (6 bases). Germline CDR1 is SNHLY and CDR2 is FYNNEI. The CDR3 extends over 17 amino acids. V was shortened by 0 bases and J by 0 bases, with 15 bases between the two germline ends. The CDR3 loop reads CASSEARWTARSYEQYF. The CDR3 DNA is TGTGCCAGCAGTGAAGCGCGCTGGACAGCCCGCTCCTACGAGCAGTACTTC.

In this sample, this clone turned up once. V and J are TRBV3-1 (or the pseudogene TRBV3-2) and TRBJ2-7, with 11 nucleotides matching TRBD2. Germline V CDR1 and CDR2: LGHDT, YNNKEL (reference sequence). The CDR3 length is 15 residues. V lost 0 bases and J lost 6; bases outside the gene matches: 4. CDR3 DNA: TGTGCCAGCAGCCAAGATTGGCTAGCGGGGGGCGAGCAGTACTTC. As protein: CASSQDWLAGGEQYF.

The J gene is TRBJ1-1, the V gene TRBV3-1 (or the pseudogene TRBV3-2); 7 bases are a match to TRBD1. The CDR3 consists of 14 residues. The germline CDR1 and CDR2 sequences are LGHDT and YNNKEL (reference sequence). Losses at the gene ends were 4 bases for V and 2 bases for J; bases not matched to a gene: 4. This CDR3 reads CASSPRQGNTEAFF. CDR3 nucleotides: TGTGCCAGCAGCCCCAGACAGGGTAACACTGAAGCTTTCTTT.

The chain joins TRBV4-2 to TRBJ2-7; TRBD1 might be the D (6 bases). Germline V CDR1 and CDR2: LGHNA, YNFKEQ. There are 16 residues in the CDR3. V dropped 1 base and J dropped 4 bases, with 17 bases sitting between them. CDR3 sequence reads: CASSQGVSGDGYEQYF. DNA for the CDR3: TGTGCCAGCAGCCAAGGGGTGTCAGGGGATGGTTACGAGCAGTACTTC.

This clone has just one count. The V and J genes are TRBV13 and TRBJ2-7; D is perhaps TRBD1 (6 bases). V was cut by 0 bases and J by 5 bases, with 23 bases left in between. CDR1 and CDR2 from the germline V gene are PRHDT and FYEKMQ (reference sequence). CDR3 size: 18 residues. The CDR3 is CASSLGPRGGRISHEQYF. The CDR3 nucleotides are TGTGCCAGCAGCTTAGGCCCAAGAGGGGGTCGTATATCCCACGAGCAGTACTTC. The full variable domain, rest sourced from reference TRBV13 and TRBJ2-7, is AAGVIQSPRHLIKEKRETATLKCYPIPRHDTVYWYQQGPGQDPQFLISFYEKMQSDKGSIPDRFSAQQFSDYHSELNMSSLELGDSALYFCASSLGPRGGRISHEQYFGPGTRLTVT.

The chain combines TRBV5-1 with TRBJ1-1, with 11 nucleotides matching TRBD1. The CDR3 consists of 16 residues. The V segment lost 5 bases and the J segment 0 bases; nucleotides outside the gene matches: 6. CDR1 is SGHRS, CDR2 YFSETQ, per germline. CDR3 sequence (DNA): TGCGCCAGCAGAGCCGGGACAGGGGGAGTGAACACTGAAGCTTTCTTT. Residues: CASRAGTGGVNTEAFF.

V gene TRBV15 combines with J gene TRBJ1-2; no definite D call. V dropped 0 bases and J dropped 5 bases, with 10 bases sitting between them. The CDR3 is 14 amino acids. Germline V gene sequence: CDR1 LNHNV, CDR2 YYDKDF (reference sequence). DNA for the CDR3: TGTGCCACCAGCAGAGAGAGGGTTGGATATGGCTACACCTTC. Its translation is CATSRERVGYGYTF.

This clone was found once. The V call is TRBV5-6, the J call TRBJ2-7; 8 bases are a match to TRBD1. The CDR3 length is 14 residues. CDR1 SGHDT and CDR2 YYEEEE come from the germline V gene. Losses at the gene ends were 4 bases for V and 0 bases for J; bases not matched to a gene: 3. The CDR3 loop is CASSAGQGSYEQYF. CDR3 sequence (DNA): TGTGCCAGCAGCGCAGGACAGGGCTCCTACGAGCAGTACTTC. Looking up the rest from reference TRBV5-6 and TRBJ2-7 gives the full variable domain: DAGVTQSPTHLIKTRGQQVTLRCSPKSGHDTVSWYQQALGQGPQFIFQYYEEEERQRGNFPDRFSGHQFPNYSSELNVNALLLGDSALYLCASSAGQGSYEQYFGPGTRLTVT.

The V gene is TRBV18, the J gene TRBJ2-3; no firm D call. Per the germline V gene, CDR1 is KGHSH and CDR2 is LQKENI. The CDR3 covers 16 residues. Trimming cost V 2 bases and J 3 bases, with 15 bases left between them. For the CDR3, the DNA is TGTGCCAGCTCACCAGGCCCGGGTAAAGAGACAGATACGCAGTATTTT. Its protein product is CASSPGPGKETDTQYF.

The chain links TRBV7-9 to TRBJ2-5; 10 bases match TRBD2. Germline assignment: CDR1 SEHNR and CDR2 FQNEAQ (reference sequence). The CDR3 covers 16 residues. The trim removed 5 bases at V and 0 bases at J, leaving 6 bases unmatched. CDR3 region: CASSPLAGGDQETQYF. The CDR3 coding sequence is TGTGCCAGCAGCCCCTTAGCGGGGGGCGACCAAGAGACCCAGTACTTC.

The V gene is TRBV27, the J gene TRBJ1-2; D call uncertain. CDR1 and CDR2 (germline): MNHEY, SMNVEV (reference sequence). The V gene lost 8 bases and the J gene lost 4 bases, with 14 bases spanning the gap. This CDR3 has 13 residues. CDR3 region: CASSGPGGYGYTF. In DNA form, the CDR3 reads TGTGCCAGCTCGGGTCCGGGAGGCTATGGCTACACCTTC.